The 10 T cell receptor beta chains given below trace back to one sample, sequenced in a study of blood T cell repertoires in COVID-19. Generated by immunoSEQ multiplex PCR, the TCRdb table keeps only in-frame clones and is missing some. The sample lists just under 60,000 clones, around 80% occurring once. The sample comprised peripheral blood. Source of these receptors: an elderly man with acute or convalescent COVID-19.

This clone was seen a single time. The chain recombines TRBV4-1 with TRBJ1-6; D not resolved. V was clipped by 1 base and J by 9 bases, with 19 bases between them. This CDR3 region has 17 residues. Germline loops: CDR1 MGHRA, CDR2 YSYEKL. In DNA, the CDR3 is TGCGCCAGCAGCCAAGGGCCTGGACTGACCTCCCGTTCACCCCTCCACTTT. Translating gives CASSQGPGLTSRSPLHF.

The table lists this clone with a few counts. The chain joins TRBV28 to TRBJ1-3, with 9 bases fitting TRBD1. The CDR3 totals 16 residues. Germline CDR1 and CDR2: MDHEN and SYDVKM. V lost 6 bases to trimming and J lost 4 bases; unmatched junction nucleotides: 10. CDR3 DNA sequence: TGTGCCAGCAGCCGACTTACAGGGGGCGGCGGAAACACCATATATTTT. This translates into CASSRLTGGGGNTIYF. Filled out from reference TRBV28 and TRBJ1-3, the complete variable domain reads DVKVTQSSRYLVKRTGEKVFLECVQDMDHENMFWYRQDPGLGLRLIYFSYDVKMKEKGDIPEGYSVSREKKERFSLILESASTNQTSMYLCASSRLTGGGGNTIYFGEGSWLTVV.

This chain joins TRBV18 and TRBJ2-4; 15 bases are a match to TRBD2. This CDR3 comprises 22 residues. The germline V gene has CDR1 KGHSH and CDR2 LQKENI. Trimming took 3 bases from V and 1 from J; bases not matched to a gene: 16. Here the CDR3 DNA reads TGTGCCAGCTCACCGACCGATCCGGGACTAGCGGGGGGTCTAGTGGCCAAAAACATTCAGTACTTC. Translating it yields CASSPTDPGLAGGLVAKNIQYF.

CDR3 loop: CAWSLTGYGYTF. CDR3 in DNA: TGTGCCTGGAGCCTTACAGGGTACGGCTACACCTTC. The chain links TRBV30 to TRBJ1-2; D may be TRBD1 (6 bases). This CDR3 has 12 amino acids. Trimming took 3 bases from V and 8 from J, leaving 13 bases between them. Germline CDR1 GTSNPN, CDR2 SVGIG (reference sequence).

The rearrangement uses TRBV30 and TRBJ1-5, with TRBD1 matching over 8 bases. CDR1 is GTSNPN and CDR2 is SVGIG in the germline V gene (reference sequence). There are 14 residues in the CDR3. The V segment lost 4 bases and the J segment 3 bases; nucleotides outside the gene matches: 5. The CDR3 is CAWKQQGDNQPQHF. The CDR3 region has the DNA TGTGCCTGGAAGCAACAGGGGGACAATCAGCCCCAGCATTTT.

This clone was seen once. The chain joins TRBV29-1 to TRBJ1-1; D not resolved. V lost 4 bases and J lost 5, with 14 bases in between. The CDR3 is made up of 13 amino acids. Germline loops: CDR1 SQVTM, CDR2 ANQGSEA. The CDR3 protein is CSVVYQVGTEAFF. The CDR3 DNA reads TGCAGCGTTGTCTATCAGGTTGGAACTGAAGCTTTCTTT.

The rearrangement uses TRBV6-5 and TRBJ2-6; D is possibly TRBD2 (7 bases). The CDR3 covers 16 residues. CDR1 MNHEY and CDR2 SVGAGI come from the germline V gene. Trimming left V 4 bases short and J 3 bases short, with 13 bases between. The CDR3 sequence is CASSWGGAGGANVLTF. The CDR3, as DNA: TGTGCCAGCAGTTGGGGGGGCGCTGGTGGGGCCAACGTCCTGACTTTC.

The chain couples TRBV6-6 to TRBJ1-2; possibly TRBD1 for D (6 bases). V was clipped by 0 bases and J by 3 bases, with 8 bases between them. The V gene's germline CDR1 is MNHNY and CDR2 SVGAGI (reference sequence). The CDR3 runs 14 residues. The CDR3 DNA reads TGTGCCAGCAGTTACTCGGACAGCTACTATGGCTACACCTTC. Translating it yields CASSYSDSYYGYTF.

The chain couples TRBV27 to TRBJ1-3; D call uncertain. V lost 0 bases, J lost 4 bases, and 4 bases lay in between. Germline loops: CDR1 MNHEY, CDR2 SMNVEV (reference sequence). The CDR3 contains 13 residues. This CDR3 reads CASSLSPGNTIYF. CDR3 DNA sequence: TGTGCCAGCAGTTTATCCCCGGGAAACACCATATATTTT.

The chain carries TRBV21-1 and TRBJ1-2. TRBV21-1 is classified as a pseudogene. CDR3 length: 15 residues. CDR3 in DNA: TGTGCCAGCAGCAAAGGGGTGAATCCTAGCTATGGCTACACCTTC. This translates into CASSKGVNPSYGYTF.